The rows below give T cell receptor beta chains drawn from one sample of a study of cytomegalovirus exposure and HLA in healthy donors. TCRdb's table, derived via immunoSEQ multiplex PCR, lists solely in-frame clones and lacks some. The sample comprises roughly 250,000 clones, 72% of which are singletons, and approximately 2.5% rests with the top ten. Sequences were obtained from PBMCs. The receptor set was obtained from a female donor in good health and CMV-seronegative. CDR3s leave out the opening cysteine and the closing phenylalanine or tryptophan. The order of the fields is V gene, CDR3 length, CDR3 protein.

>TRBV7-8|13
ASSLAGQGATTIY
>TRBV5-8|14
ASSSSTGGRTDTQY
>TRBV5-6|12
ASSLDRFLYGYT
>TRBV5-8|12
ASSRQGLQETQY
>TRBV5-1|11
ASSALQGDTQY
>TRBV28|15
ASSSPSDRGTSYEQY
>TRBV4-1|12
ASSPGTGGYEQY
>TRBV6-1|11
ASKLTGSRGYT
>TRBV20-1|9
SAPGGETQY
>TRBV29-1|10
SVEGRRTEAF
>TRBV5-1|13
ASSGRDRGDTEAF
>TRBV5-1|12
ASSLGGYNSPLH
>TRBV7-3|14
ASSAEGLAGYYEQF
>TRBV5-1|13
ASSFEGGGANEQF
>TRBV7-3|19
ASSLRRQGAPDRKNTGELF
>TRBV11-2|12
ASSSSWEARGYT
>TRBV10-3|9
AISQGNEQF
>TRBV11-2|17
ASSLAATSGLPSNNEQF
>TRBV2|14
ASSEVTGWETGELF
>TRBV5-4|16
ASSPRVGAALRGTEAF
>TRBV28|11
ASSSGQGARAF
>TRBV5-1|12
ASSSGQVLSEAF
>TRBV11-3|13
ASSPDPGTMYEQY
>TRBV19|13
ASTPGQGRYEKLF
>TRBV5-4|12
ASSLKEGSYEQY
>TRBV14|16
ASSRRVSGGSNNNEQF
>TRBV19|12
ASSIGGTTYEQY
>TRBV11-2|14
ASSLVGGGGGNTIY
>TRBV18|9
ASSRDWEQF
>TRBV18|17
ASSPGTSGSLVDTGELF
>TRBV6-1|13
ASSPGQGDNYGYT
>TRBV28|12
ASSLRTGIYGYT
>TRBV6-1|12
ASSAEGNTGELF
>TRBV27|13
ASSGTSGSGNEQY
>TRBV4-2|16
ASSQTRSGRLHTGELF
>TRBV9|12
ASSVEQGFYGYT
>TRBV30|11
AWSKLAAYEQY
>TRBV2|12
ASRKLAGGNEQF
>TRBV5-1|12
ASSLEGRVNGYT
>TRBV19|13
ASNDRQQVNQPQH
>TRBV4-2|15
ASSQEGMWGVAEKLF
>TRBV18|14
ASLQGQGINYNEQF
>TRBV5-1|15
ASGGLAGGPNTGELF
>TRBV14|11
ASSHRHLGELF